The rows below give T cell receptor beta chains drawn from one sample of a study of blood T cell repertoires in COVID-19. Assay used: immunoSEQ multiplex PCR; TCRdb lists only in-frame clones, some missing. The sample lists fewer than 400,000 clones, around 92% occurring once. The sequenced material came from PBMCs or T cells enriched from blood (not recorded which). Receptors were obtained from a woman aged 25-40 years who had recovered from COVID-19. Each CDR3 is given with its conserved first and last residue. D genes are given only for firm matches. Size is stated for part of the rows, as once, few or many counts, or as a class when the clone is expanded.

clone_size	d_call	v_call	j_call	cdr3_aa	cdr3_nt
NA	TRBD2	TRBV7-3	TRBJ2-5	CASSSGLAGQETQYF	TGTGCCAGCAGCTCGGGACTAGCGGGGCAGGAGACCCAGTACTTC
NA	TRBD1	TRBV19	TRBJ1-3	CASSIMRRTGIGNTIYF	TGTGCCAGTAGTATCATGAGGAGGACAGGGATCGGAAACACCATATATTTT
few	NA	TRBV6-5	TRBJ1-2	CASNYLGANYGYTF	TGTGCCAGCAACTATCTCGGGGCTAACTATGGCTACACCTTC
NA	TRBD1	TRBV19	TRBJ2-2	CASSPTGQGNTGELFF	TGTGCCAGTAGCCCTACGGGACAGGGGAACACCGGGGAGCTGTTTTTT
once	NA	TRBV6-2/TRBV6-3	TRBJ1-2	CASSYSGQTGGYTF	TGTGCCAGCAGTTACTCAGGACAGACTGGAGGCTACACCTTC
NA	NA	TRBV29-1	TRBJ2-5	CSVASQETQYF	TGCAGCGTTGCCTCCCAAGAGACCCAGTACTTC
NA	TRBD1	TRBV5-6	TRBJ1-5	CASSFGNRGNQPQHF	TGTGCCAGCAGCTTCGGCAACAGGGGAAATCAGCCCCAGCATTTT
NA	TRBD2	TRBV27	TRBJ2-2	CASSFRSGGTGELFF	TGTGCCAGCAGTTTTCGTAGCGGGGGTACCGGGGAGCTGTTTTTT
NA	NA	TRBV6-5	TRBJ1-3	CASSSQGGNTIYF	TGTGCCAGCAGTTCGCAGGGGGGAAACACCATATATTTT
NA	TRBD1	TRBV3-1/TRBV3-2	TRBJ1-4	CASSQPGTANEKLFF	TGTGCCAGCAGCCAGCCCGGGACAGCTAATGAAAAACTGTTTTTT
NA	NA	TRBV9	TRBJ2-7	CASSPPTGEQYF	TGTGCCAGCAGCCCCCCAACGGGCGAGCAGTACTTC
NA	TRBD1	TRBV28	TRBJ1-1	CASNLQDRVFTEAFF	TGTGCCAGCAACCTCCAAGACAGGGTATTCACTGAAGCTTTCTTT
NA	NA	TRBV7-9	TRBJ2-7	CASSKDRSYEQYF	TGTGCCAGCAGCAAGGACAGATCCTACGAGCAGTACTTC
NA	NA	TRBV27	TRBJ2-7	CASSLKPTSSYEQYF	TGTGCCAGCAGTCTCAAACCGACTAGCTCCTACGAGCAGTACTTC
NA	NA	TRBV5-1	TRBJ2-7	CASSRREGAQEQYF	TGCGCCAGCAGCCGCCGAGAAGGGGCGCAAGAGCAGTACTTC
NA	NA	TRBV7-2	TRBJ1-3	CASSLVASGNTIYF	TGTGCCAGCAGCTTAGTAGCGTCGGGAAACACCATATATTTT
NA	NA	TRBV7-9	TRBJ2-5	CASSLFLQETQYF	TGTGCCAGCAGCTTATTTCTGCAAGAGACCCAGTACTTC
NA	TRBD2	TRBV7-8	TRBJ2-5	CASSRGRLADQETQYF	TGTGCCAGCAGCCGGGGCAGACTAGCAGATCAAGAGACCCAGTACTTC
once	TRBD2	TRBV18	TRBJ2-2	CASSPSGGNTGELFF	TGTGCCAGCTCACCGTCGGGAGGGAACACCGGGGAGCTGTTTTTT
NA	NA	TRBV29-1	TRBJ1-2	CSVGAVQTRTF	TGCAGCGTTGGAGCCGTCCAGACTAGGACCTTC
NA	NA	TRBV7-2	TRBJ1-2	CASSLDQGLVYTF	TGTGCCAGCAGCTTAGATCAGGGTCTAGTCTACACCTTC
once	TRBD2	TRBV7-8	TRBJ2-1	CASSLVGWPSGRKSSYNEQFF	TGTGCCAGCAGCTTAGTGGGCTGGCCTAGCGGGAGGAAGAGCTCCTACAATGAGCAGTTCTTC
NA	NA	TRBV12-3/TRBV12-4	TRBJ1-4	CASSLSGVEKLFF	TGTGCCAGCAGTTTGTCCGGGGTCGAAAAACTGTTTTTT
NA	TRBD1	TRBV27	TRBJ1-6	CASRLTGGISPLHF	TGTGCCAGCAGACTGACAGGGGGCATATCACCCCTCCACTTT
NA	TRBD1	TRBV5-1	TRBJ2-7	CASSETQGARSDEQYF	TGCGCCAGCAGCGAGACTCAGGGGGCGAGGTCGGACGAGCAGTACTTC
NA	NA	TRBV19	TRBJ1-4	CASSISGATNEKLFF	TGTGCCAGTAGTATCAGCGGGGCAACTAATGAAAAACTGTTTTTT
NA	NA	TRBV27	TRBJ1-5	CASSPSTGVSNQPQHF	TGTGCCAGCAGTCCCTCTACGGGGGTGAGCAATCAGCCCCAGCATTTT
NA	TRBD1	TRBV5-1	TRBJ2-2	CASSLETGANTGELFF	TGCGCCAGCAGCTTGGAGACAGGGGCGAACACCGGGGAGCTGTTTTTT
NA	NA	TRBV18	TRBJ2-7	CASSPAGALLREQYF	TGTGCCAGCTCACCGGCGGGGGCCCTTCTGAGGGAGCAGTACTTC
few	NA	TRBV12-5	TRBJ1-5	CASGVGGNQPQHF	TGTGCATCCGGGGTCGGCGGCAATCAGCCCCAGCATTTT
NA	TRBD2	TRBV9	TRBJ2-1	CASSSRLAGGVSYNEQFF	TGTGCCAGCAGCTCCAGACTAGCGGGAGGGGTCTCCTACAATGAGCAGTTCTTC
NA	TRBD2	TRBV6-5	TRBJ2-7	CASSYSGATYEQYF	TGTGCCAGCAGTTATAGCGGGGCCACCTACGAGCAGTACTTC
few	NA	TRBV3-1/TRBV3-2	TRBJ1-1	CASSQGQGWGTEAFF	TGTGCCAGCAGCCAAGGTCAGGGGTGGGGCACTGAAGCTTTCTTT
once	NA	TRBV12-3/TRBV12-4	TRBJ1-2	CASRQGLDYGYTF	TGTGCCAGCAGGCAGGGACTAGACTATGGCTACACCTTC
NA	NA	TRBV18	TRBJ1-2	CASSPPRDRVTHGYTF	TGTGCCAGCTCACCACCGAGGGATCGGGTCACTCATGGCTACACCTTC
once	NA	TRBV5-1	TRBJ2-1	CASEEAAGEQFF	TGCGCCAGCGAGGAGGCCGCCGGAGAGCAGTTCTTC
once	NA	TRBV29-1	TRBJ2-1	CSVDQGWVRNEQFF	TGCAGCGTTGATCAGGGGTGGGTCCGAAATGAGCAGTTCTTC
NA	NA	TRBV5-1	TRBJ2-7	CASSLTSGDYEQYF	TGCGCCAGCAGCTTAACCTCGGGGGACTACGAGCAGTACTTC
NA	NA	TRBV10-3	TRBJ2-3	CAISEAGQDTQYF	TGTGCCATCAGTGAAGCGGGACAAGATACGCAGTATTTT
NA	TRBD1	TRBV6-2/TRBV6-3	TRBJ1-2	CASSRSPGTGDGYTF	TGTGCCAGCAGCCGATCCCCCGGGACAGGGGATGGCTACACCTTC
NA	NA	TRBV11-1	TRBJ2-2	CASSLAAMVPGELFF	TGTGCCAGCAGCTTAGCTGCGATGGTACCCGGGGAGCTGTTTTTT
NA	TRBD1	TRBV5-1	TRBJ2-7	CASSWGGTGVNEQYF	TGCGCCAGCAGCTGGGGAGGGACAGGGGTCAACGAGCAGTACTTC